This T cell receptor (beta chain) was obtained from a study of T cell responses to AZD1222 COVID-19 vaccine. The CDR3 covers 13 residues. Trimming took off 6 bases at V and 1 base at J, with 9 bases between the two ends. Germline V CDR1 and CDR2: MNHEY, SVGAGI. Clones were sequenced by immunoSEQ multiplex PCR, and TCRdb holds only the in-frame ones, with some missing. The sample consists of about 120,000 clones, 85% to 95% of them appearing once. The chain recombines TRBV6-5 with TRBJ1-1; TRBD1 is a possible D gene (5 bases). The input for sequencing was peripheral blood, taken on day 0 of AZD1222 vaccination. The receptor comes from an adult in good health. CDR3 bases: TGTGCCAGCAGGAAGACAGAGAACACTGAAGCTTTCTTT. Translated: CASRKTENTEAFF.